Included here is one T cell receptor beta chain sequence, with context. The germline CDR1 and CDR2 sequences are MNHNS and SASEGT. Trimming pared 0 bases from V and 12 bases from J, leaving 10 bases between. CDR3 length: 12 amino acids. The source of the sample is a study of OX40 agonist ivuxolimab in advanced cancers. Clones were sequenced by immunoSEQ multiplex PCR, and TCRdb holds only the in-frame ones, with some missing. The sample records under 65,000 clones, over 75% being singletons. The material was CD4+ or CD8+ T cells sorted from blood, obtained in a trial of the OX40 agonist ivuxolimab. The chain recombines TRBV6-1 with TRBJ2-3, with D unresolved. The receptor was isolated from an adult with an advanced solid tumor such as melanoma, head and neck, liver or kidney cancer. The DNA of the CDR3 is TGTGCCAGCAGTGAAGCGCCTAGAATTCAGTATTTT. This translates into CASSEAPRIQYF.